The 30 T cell receptor beta chains below were found in one sample sequenced in a study of shared clonotypes between healthy human individuals. The protocol was immunoSEQ multiplex PCR, while the TCRdb copy is restricted to in-frame clones and leaves out a portion. The table includes about 1 million clones, around four fifths detected once. The specimen sequenced was memory CD4+ T cells sorted from blood. As to subset: CD45RA-negative fraction. The receptors stem from a man younger than 30 in good health.

This chain joins TRBV7-9 and TRBJ2-7; no clear D. Trimming cost V 2 bases and J 0 bases, with 20 bases left between them. CDR3 length: 18 residues. From germline, CDR1 is SEHNR and CDR2 FQNEAQ (reference sequence). The CDR3 reads CASSLRPPFSSGSYEQYF. As DNA, the CDR3 is TGTGCCAGCAGCTTACGGCCCCCTTTTAGCTCCGGCTCCTACGAGCAGTACTTC.

The chain employs TRBV30 and TRBJ1-2; 9 bases line up with TRBD1. After removal of 2 bases from V and 4 bases from J, the junction contained 5 bases not matched to a gene. CDR3 length: 14 amino acids. Germline values: CDR1 GTSNPN, CDR2 SVGIG (reference sequence). CDR3 in amino acids: CAWSTNRGLYGYTF. The CDR3 nucleotides are TGTGCCTGGAGTACGAACAGGGGGCTCTATGGCTACACCTTC.

The chain employs TRBV30 and TRBJ2-5; the D is unclear. Germline CDR1 is GTSNPN and CDR2 is SVGIG (reference sequence). Trimming shortened V by 4 bases and J by 5 bases, and 14 bases separated the two germline ends. The CDR3 is made up of 13 amino acids. Written as DNA, the CDR3 is TGTGCCTGGACAATAGAGCGTCGGGAGACCCAGTACTTC. Residues: CAWTIERRETQYF.

This chain joins TRBV28 and TRBJ2-2, with D unclear. Trimming removed 3 bases from V and 6 bases from J, with 8 bases in between. Germline-derived CDR1 and CDR2 are MDHEN and SYDVKM. There are 13 residues in the CDR3. The CDR3 DNA sequence: TGTGCCAGCAGTTTCTTATCTGCCGGGGAGCTGTTTTTT. Translated: CASSFLSAGELFF.

J is TRBJ2-7 and V is TRBV29-1, with D perhaps TRBD1 or TRBD2 (5 bases each). CDR3 length: 14 amino acids. The V and J ends lost 2 bases and 4 bases respectively, with 15 bases between them. Per germline, CDR1 SQVTM and CDR2 ANQGSEA. CDR3 sequence reads: CSVESGAHRYEQYF. The CDR3 DNA sequence: TGCAGCGTTGAATCCGGGGCTCACAGATACGAGCAGTACTTC.

Of note for this clone: Additional DNA sequences in this sample encode the identical CDR3. The V gene is TRBV5-4, the J gene TRBJ2-7; D could derive from TRBD1 or TRBD2 (5 bases each). The CDR3 has 13 residues. The germline CDR1 and CDR2 sequences are SGHNT and YYREEE (reference sequence). V was cut by 3 bases and J by 1 base, with 8 bases left in between. The CDR3 reads CASSWDVSYEQYF. The CDR3 nucleotides read TGTGCCAGCAGCTGGGACGTATCCTACGAGCAGTACTTC.

The gene calls are TRBV5-1 and TRBJ1-1, with D perhaps TRBD1 (6 bases). This CDR3 is 15 amino acids long. The germline gives CDR1 SGHRS, CDR2 YFSETQ. Trimming took 4 bases from V and 5 from J, leaving 18 bases between them. CDR3 sequence: CASSVQGTEGTEAFF. The CDR3 DNA sequence: TGCGCCAGCAGCGTACAGGGAACGGAAGGAACTGAAGCTTTCTTT.

The chain couples TRBV14 to TRBJ2-7, with 12 bases matching TRBD1. The germline V gene has CDR1 SGHDN and CDR2 FVKESK. CDR3 size: 15 residues. J was trimmed by 6 bases and V by 4 bases; bases with no gene match: 7. The CDR3 sequence is CASSRTGTGGSEQYF. Here the CDR3 DNA reads TGTGCCAGCAGCCGCACCGGGACAGGGGGCAGCGAGCAGTACTTC.

This clone was observed a handful of times. In the same sample, other DNA sequences code for this CDR3. V usage is TRBV18 and J usage is TRBJ1-5, with 8 bases that match TRBD1. CDR3 length: 15 residues. The V segment lost 0 bases and the J segment 4 bases; nucleotides outside the gene matches: 2. The V gene's germline CDR1 is KGHSH and CDR2 LQKENI. CDR3 loop: CASSPPGTGNQPQHF. In DNA form, the CDR3 reads TGTGCCAGCTCACCACCAGGGACAGGAAATCAGCCCCAGCATTTT.

The V and J genes are TRBV2 and TRBJ2-3, with unresolved D. V lost 2 bases and J lost 4, with 10 bases in between. The CDR3 runs 14 residues. From germline, CDR1 is SNHLY and CDR2 FYNNEI. The CDR3 region has the DNA TGTGCCAGCAGTGAATTTCCAGTCCCAGATACGCAGTATTTT. It yields the protein CASSEFPVPDTQYF. Together with reference TRBV2 and TRBJ2-3, the CDR3 gives the full variable domain: EPEVTQTPSHQVTQMGQEVILRCVPISNHLYFYWYRQILGQKVEFLVSFYNNEISEKSEIFDDQFSVERPDGSNFTLKIRSTKLEDSAMYFCASSEFPVPDTQYFGPGTRLTVL.

Comments on this clone: Other DNA sequences in the sample encode the same CDR3. V and J are TRBV6-5 and TRBJ1-1; no clear D gene. The germline V gene has CDR1 MNHEY and CDR2 SVGAGI. Trimming cost V 2 bases and J 3 bases, with 7 bases left between them. The CDR3 extends over 13 amino acids. CDR3 bases: TGTGCCAGCAGTTACGAGAGGGACACTGAAGCTTTCTTT. This codes for CASSYERDTEAFF.

This clone was detected only a few times. This chain uses TRBV29-1 with TRBJ1-1; 8 bases are a match to TRBD1. This CDR3 comprises 14 residues. CDR1 is SQVTM and CDR2 is ANQGSEA in the germline V gene. The CDR3 DNA reads TGCAGTCACGGCTCAGGGGGCGAGTACGCTGAAGCTTTCTTT. It specifies CSHGSGGEYAEAFF.

V and J are TRBV7-9 and TRBJ1-1; 9 nucleotides align to TRBD1. After removal of 0 bases from V and 1 base from J, the junction contained 0 bases not matched to a gene. There are 15 residues in the CDR3. Germline CDR1 SEHNR, CDR2 FQNEAQ (reference sequence). This chain's CDR3 is CASSLADRGNTEAFF. DNA for the CDR3: TGTGCCAGCAGCTTAGCGGACAGGGGGAACACTGAAGCTTTCTTT.

J is TRBJ1-1 and V is TRBV18; 7 bases are a match to TRBD1. Germline CDR1 and CDR2: KGHSH and LQKENI. After removal of 3 bases from V and 9 bases from J, the junction contained 13 bases not matched to a gene. CDR3 size: 15 residues. CDR3 loop: CASSPPGTVRTQAFF. The CDR3 nucleotides are TGTGCCAGCTCACCCCCCGGGACAGTAAGGACCCAAGCTTTCTTT.

As regards this clone: Other DNA sequences in this sample translate to the same CDR3. The chain carries TRBV6-1 and TRBJ2-1; 10 nucleotides align to TRBD2. CDR1 and CDR2 (germline): MNHNS, SASEGT. This CDR3 is built from 14 residues. The ends lost 5 bases at V and 4 bases at J; junction bases unmatched: 2. The CDR3 sequence is CASSRAGGYNEQFF. The CDR3 DNA reads TGTGCCAGCAGTCGAGCGGGAGGGTACAATGAGCAGTTCTTC.

The chain carries TRBV10-3 and TRBJ1-2; weak D call: TRBD1 (5 bases). The CDR3 loop spans 13 amino acids. Trimming removed 8 bases at V and 4 bases at J, with 14 bases between. Germline-derived CDR1 and CDR2 are ENHRY and SYGVKD. In nucleotides, the CDR3 is TGTGCCATCGATCCAAGGGGCGGCTATGGCTACACCTTC. Its translation: CAIDPRGGYGYTF.

The chain's CDR3 is CASRTRTSGLYEQYF. CDR3 in DNA: TGCGCCAGCAGGACGCGGACTAGCGGACTCTACGAGCAGTACTTC. This chain links TRBV10-2 with TRBJ2-7, with 10 bases fitting TRBD2. The CDR3 totals 15 residues. The V gene end was trimmed by 6 bases and the J gene end by 3 bases; junction bases not matched to a gene: 8. Germline V gene data show CDR1 as WSHSY and CDR2 as SAAADI.

The chain employs TRBV7-9 and TRBJ2-7, with a weak D call TRBD1 (5 bases). The V gene lost 5 bases and the J gene lost 1 base, with 9 bases spanning the gap. Per germline, CDR1 SEHNR and CDR2 FQNEAQ (reference sequence). The CDR3 runs to 13 residues. CDR3 DNA sequence: TGTGCCAGCAGCCATGACAGATCCTACGAGCAGTACTTC. It translates to CASSHDRSYEQYF.

The table lists this clone with a count of one. The chain is built from TRBV30 and TRBJ2-3, with unresolved D. This CDR3 has 14 amino acids. The V gene lost 0 bases and the J gene lost 2 bases, with 9 bases spanning the gap. The germline gives CDR1 GTSNPN, CDR2 SVGIG (reference sequence). The CDR3 protein is CAWSVGASTDTQYF. CDR3 sequence (DNA): TGTGCCTGGAGTGTAGGCGCATCCACAGATACGCAGTATTTT.

The chain couples TRBV29-1 to TRBJ2-3; tentative D call: TRBD2 (6 bases). Trimming removed 5 bases from V and 2 bases from J, with 11 bases in between. The CDR3 contains 13 residues. Germline loops: CDR1 SQVTM, CDR2 ANQGSEA. In DNA form, the CDR3 reads TGCAGCGTTCGGGACTTGAACACAGATACGCAGTATTTT. Translating gives CSVRDLNTDTQYF.

The CDR3 reads CASSLDSGSGQNIQYF. CDR3 coding DNA: TGTGCCAGCAGCTTAGATAGCGGTAGTGGGCAAAACATTCAGTACTTC. This chain joins TRBV7-2 and TRBJ2-4; tentatively, D is TRBD2 (6 bases). CDR1 is SGHTA, CDR2 FQGNSA, per germline. V was pared by 1 base and J by 5 bases, with 15 bases between. This CDR3 has 16 residues. Full variable domain (remainder filled in from reference TRBV7-2 and TRBJ2-4): GAGVSQSPSNKVTEKGKDVELRCDPISGHTALYWYRQSLGQGLEFLIYFQGNSAPDKSGLPSDRFSAERTGGSVSTLTIQRTQQEDSAVYLCASSLDSGSGQNIQYFGAGTRLSVL.

J is TRBJ1-3 and V is TRBV9, with D tentatively TRBD1 (5 bases). There are 15 residues in the CDR3. CDR1 SGDLS and CDR2 YYNGEE come from the germline V gene. The V gene lost 4 bases and the J gene lost 0 bases, with 11 bases spanning the gap. As DNA, the CDR3 is TGTGCCAGCAGCCCCCAGGGTGGCTCTGGAAACACCATATATTTT. Its protein product is CASSPQGGSGNTIYF.

V gene TRBV25-1 combines with J gene TRBJ1-1, with 7 bases fitting TRBD1. Germline CDR1 is MGHDK and CDR2 is SYGVNS. The CDR3 has 16 amino acids. Trimming took 6 bases from V and 4 from J; bases not matched to a gene: 14. The CDR3 sequence is CASSPRMTGIATEAFF. In DNA form, the CDR3 reads TGTGCCAGCAGCCCGCGAATGACAGGGATCGCCACTGAAGCTTTCTTT. The variable domain in full, with the rest retrieved from reference TRBV25-1 and TRBJ1-1, is EADIYQTPRYLVIGTGKKITLECSQTMGHDKMYWYQQDPGMELHLIHYSYGVNSTEKGDLSSESTVSRIRTEHFPLTLESARPSHTSQYLCASSPRMTGIATEAFFGQGTRLTVV.

The rearrangement uses TRBV11-2 and TRBJ1-3; D not certain. The length of the CDR3 is 14 residues. Germline V gives CDR1 SGHAT, CDR2 FQNNGV. The ends were cut back, 8 bases at V and 1 base at J, with 12 bases in the middle. CDR3 sequence (DNA): TGTGCCAGCGCGTCCGGAATATCTGGAAACACCATATATTTT. Residues: CASASGISGNTIYF.

This chain joins TRBV6-6 and TRBJ2-7; 9 nucleotides line up with TRBD2. The V segment lost 0 bases and the J segment 5 bases; nucleotides outside the gene matches: 5. From germline, CDR1 is MNHNY and CDR2 SVGAGI (reference sequence). This CDR3 has 15 amino acids. CDR3 in amino acids: CASSYSGLAFNEQYF. CDR3 sequence (DNA): TGTGCCAGCAGTTACTCTGGACTAGCGTTTAACGAGCAGTACTTC.

The V call is TRBV9, the J call TRBJ2-7; D unresolved. CDR1 and CDR2 (germline): SGDLS, YYNGEE. Deletions cut 4 bases from V and 5 bases from J, with 16 bases between. This CDR3 is 14 amino acids long. The DNA for the CDR3 is TGTGCCAGCAGCCCTGGGCCCCCGAGTAACGAGCAGTACTTC. Protein: CASSPGPPSNEQYF.

V is TRBV4-1 and J is TRBJ1-5; no clear D. CDR1 is MGHRA and CDR2 is YSYEKL in the germline V gene. V lost 0 bases and J lost 5, with 14 bases in between. CDR3 length: 16 amino acids. The DNA for the CDR3 is TGCGCCAGCAGCCAAGAATCTGGGAAGCGTTATCAGCCCCAGCATTTT. Protein: CASSQESGKRYQPQHF.

J is TRBJ1-2 and V is TRBV7-3; D is perhaps TRBD1 (6 bases). V was shortened by 1 base and J by 0 bases, with 12 bases between the two germline ends. CDR3 size: 16 residues. Germline V gives CDR1 SGHTA, CDR2 FQGTGA. DNA of the CDR3: TGTGCCAGCAGCTTAAATCGGGACACAGCTAACTATGGCTACACCTTC. Protein: CASSLNRDTANYGYTF.

V usage is TRBV11-3 and J usage is TRBJ2-1; TRBD2 agrees at 10 bases. Trimming removed 1 base from V and 5 bases from J; junction bases left unmatched: 2. The CDR3 spans 15 residues. From germline, CDR1 is SGHNT and CDR2 YENEEA. CDR3 sequence (DNA): TGTGCCAGCAGCTTAGGAGCGGGAGGGCACAATGAGCAGTTCTTC. Amino acid sequence: CASSLGAGGHNEQFF. Supplemented by reference TRBV11-3 and TRBJ2-1, the full variable domain reads EAGVVQSPRYKIIEKKQPVAFWCNPISGHNTLYWYLQNLGQGPELLIRYENEEAVDDSQLPKDRFSAERLKGVDSTLKIQPAELGDSAVYLCASSLGAGGHNEQFFGPGTRLTVL.

The CDR3 nucleotides are TGTGCCATCACGACCGGGACGAACACTGAAGCTTTCTTT. It translates to CAITTGTNTEAFF. The chain recombines TRBV10-3 with TRBJ1-1; possibly TRBD1 for D (5 bases). The CDR3 runs 13 residues. Trimming removed 7 bases at V and 1 base at J, with 10 bases between. Germline V gene sequence: CDR1 ENHRY, CDR2 SYGVKD.